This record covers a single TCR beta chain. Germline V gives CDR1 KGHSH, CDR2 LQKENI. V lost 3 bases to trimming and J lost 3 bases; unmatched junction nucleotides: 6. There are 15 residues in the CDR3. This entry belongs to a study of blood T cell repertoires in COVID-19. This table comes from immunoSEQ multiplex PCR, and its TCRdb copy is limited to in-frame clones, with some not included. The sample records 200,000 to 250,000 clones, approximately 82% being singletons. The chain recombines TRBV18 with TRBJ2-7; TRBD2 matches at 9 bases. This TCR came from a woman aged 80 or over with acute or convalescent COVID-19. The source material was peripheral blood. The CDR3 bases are TGTGCCAGCTCACCGGCCAGCGGGGGGCTCTACGAGCAGTACTTC. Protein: CASSPASGGLYEQYF.